This T cell receptor beta chain was captured in a study of T cell responses to AZD1222 COVID-19 vaccine. Overall study results and limits: Seropositive AZD1222 recipients at baseline numbered only five or six.

Only in-frame clones appear in the TCRdb table, and some are missing; sequencing was by immunoSEQ multiplex PCR. This table has roughly 130,000 clones, around 90% appearing once. About this clone: The antigen is not known.

The source material was peripheral blood, sampled on day 0 of AZD1222 vaccination. The TCR was taken from an adult in good health.

CDR3 DNA sequence: TGTGCCAGCAGCGTAGGACAGGGGGCGATCAATGAGCAGTTCTTC. Translation gives CASSVGQGAINEQFF. The chain uses TRBV9 and TRBJ2-1; 10 bases are shared with TRBD1. Germline V gives CDR1 SGDLS, CDR2 YYNGEE. Germline trimming cut 0 bases from V and 6 bases from J; bases unmatched to any gene: 3. This CDR3 has 15 amino acids.